The clone carrying this T cell receptor (beta chain) was observed a handful of times. This table comes from immunoSEQ multiplex PCR, and its TCRdb copy is limited to in-frame clones, with some not included. The sample shows under 100,000 clones, around 94% of them seen only once. The sample belongs to a study of technical replicates of blood from several donors. The CDR3 consists of 14 residues. Trimming removed 3 bases from V and 1 base from J; junction bases left unmatched: 5. Germline CDR1 reads SQVTM; CDR2 reads ANQGSEA. The sample comprised T cells isolated from PBMCs. The TCR originated in a human donor in good health. The genes are TRBV29-1 and TRBJ1-1; the match to TRBD1 covers 7 bases. The CDR3 reads CSVDIGGPNTEAFF. The DNA of the CDR3 is TGCAGCGTTGATATAGGGGGCCCGAACACTGAAGCTTTCTTT.